This TCR beta chain comes out of a study of T cells in localized non-small cell lung cancer. Study-level points and caveats: Longer survival (overall) was linked to higher T cell density in blood. Uninvolved adjacent lung showed the highest T cell clonality, exceeding tumor. As only one tumor region underwent sequencing, heterogeneity remains possible. In adjacent lung appeared a median 57 of the top 100 tumor clones.

As to this clone: The target antigen is unknown.

Sequencing was performed with immunoSEQ multiplex PCR; in TCRdb, only in-frame clones are kept and a portion is missing. The sample contains 40,000 to 50,000 clones, around nine tenths of which appear only once. Deletions cut 3 bases from V and 1 base from J, with 12 bases between. The CDR3 covers 15 residues. Germline V gives CDR1 LNHDA, CDR2 SQIVND (reference sequence). The sequencing used peripheral blood, collected before any cancer treatment. The gene calls are TRBV19 and TRBJ1-1; perhaps TRBD1 as D (5 bases). The sequence came from an older female donor with stage I squamous cell lung carcinoma. CDR3 region: CASSIAGLPNTEAFF. The CDR3 nucleotides read TGTGCCAGTAGTATTGCGGGACTCCCGAACACTGAAGCTTTCTTT.